This TCR beta chain was recorded in a study of cytomegalovirus exposure and HLA in healthy donors. Study information: The platform used for the 95 to 150 validation repertoires matched that of the approximately 670 first-cohort repertoires, a later analysis reported.

Trimming took off 5 bases at V and 4 bases at J, with 8 bases between the two ends. The CDR3 covers 12 residues. Looked up from germline, CDR1 is SGHVS and CDR2 is FNYEAQ. TCRdb's table, derived via immunoSEQ multiplex PCR, lists solely in-frame clones and lacks some. The repertoire holds some 150,000 clones, with 88% as singletons. The receptor was isolated from a woman between 18 and 29 years old in good health and CMV-seropositive. The chain uses TRBV7-6 and TRBJ2-5; possibly TRBD1 for D (6 bases). Sample: PBMCs. CDR3 sequence reads: CASSGQTETQYF. The CDR3 nucleotides read TGTGCCAGCAGCGGACAGACAGAGACCCAGTACTTC.